A single sample is the source of the 4 T cell receptor beta chains below, sequenced in a study of shared clonotypes between healthy human individuals. Naive-designated CD8 cells lacked CD45RO, were positively enriched for CCR7, and omitted terminally differentiated effector memory CD45RA+ cells. Measured with immunoSEQ multiplex PCR; TCRdb has only the in-frame clones, and not every one. Of millions of clones listed, less than 95% are singletons. Material for sequencing was naive CD8+ T cells sorted from blood. These receptors were taken from a man between 18 and 35 years old in good health.

The chain couples TRBV14 to TRBJ2-6, with 7 bases that match TRBD2. V gave up 0 bases and J gave up 0 bases; unmatched junction bases: 5. The CDR3 is 18 residues long. CDR1 is SGHDN and CDR2 is FVKESK in the germline V gene. The CDR3 protein is CASSQEGEGLSGANVLTF. Here the CDR3 DNA reads TGTGCCAGCAGCCAAGAAGGGGAGGGCCTCTCTGGGGCCAACGTCCTGACTTTC.

The V gene is TRBV19, the J gene TRBJ1-4; D remains unclear. Trimming left V 4 bases short and J 6 bases short, with 12 bases between. The CDR3 has 14 residues. Germline V gives CDR1 LNHDA, CDR2 SQIVND (reference sequence). Here the CDR3 reads CASSTLWSDEKLFF. The CDR3 bases are TGTGCCAGTAGTACCCTCTGGAGCGATGAAAAACTGTTTTTT. Complete variable domain (other parts from reference TRBV19 and TRBJ1-4): DGGITQSPKYLFRKEGQNVTLSCEQNLNHDAMYWYRQDPGQGLRLIYYSQIVNDFQKGDIAEGYSVSREKKESFPLTVTSAQKNPTAFYLCASSTLWSDEKLFFGSGTQLSVL.

The chain is built from TRBV10-1 and TRBJ2-1; D is uncertain. V was trimmed by 0 bases and J by 5 bases, leaving 11 bases between them. In germline, CDR1 is WNHNN, CDR2 SYGVQD (reference sequence). The CDR3 has 15 residues. CDR3: CASSESGPSDNEQFF. The CDR3 DNA follows: TGCGCCAGCAGTGAGTCCGGTCCAAGCGACAATGAGCAGTTCTTC.

The chain has TRBV7-2 and TRBJ2-1; 9 bases are a match to TRBD2. V lost 5 bases and J lost 0; bases outside the gene matches: 2. The CDR3 sequence is 15 residues long. Germline V lookup: CDR1 SGHTA, CDR2 FQGNSA. CDR3 coding DNA: TGTGCCAGCAGCCGGACTAGCGACTCCTACAATGAGCAGTTCTTC. Translated, it gives CASSRTSDSYNEQFF.